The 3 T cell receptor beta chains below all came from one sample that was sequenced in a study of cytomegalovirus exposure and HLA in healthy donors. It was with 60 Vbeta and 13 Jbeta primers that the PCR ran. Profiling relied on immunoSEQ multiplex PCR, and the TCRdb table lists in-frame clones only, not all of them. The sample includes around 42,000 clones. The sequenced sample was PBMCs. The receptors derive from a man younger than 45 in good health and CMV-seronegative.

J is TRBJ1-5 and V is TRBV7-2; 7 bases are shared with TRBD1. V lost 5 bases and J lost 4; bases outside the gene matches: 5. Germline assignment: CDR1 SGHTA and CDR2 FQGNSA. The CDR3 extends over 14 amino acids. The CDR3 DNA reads TGTGCCAGCAGCATACTACAGGGGAATCAGCCCCAGCATTTT. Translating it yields CASSILQGNQPQHF.

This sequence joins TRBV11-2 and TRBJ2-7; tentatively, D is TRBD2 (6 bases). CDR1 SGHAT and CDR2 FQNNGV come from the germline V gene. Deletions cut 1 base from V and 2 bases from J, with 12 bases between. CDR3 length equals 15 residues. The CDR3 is CASSLAAGLAYEQYF. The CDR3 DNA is TGTGCCAGCAGCTTAGCGGCGGGATTGGCCTACGAGCAGTACTTC. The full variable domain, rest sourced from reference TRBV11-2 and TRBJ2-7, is EAGVAQSPRYKIIEKRQSVAFWCNPISGHATLYWYQQILGQGPKLLIQFQNNGVVDDSQLPKDRFSAERLKGVDSTLKIQPAKLEDSAVYLCASSLAAGLAYEQYFGPGTRLTVT.

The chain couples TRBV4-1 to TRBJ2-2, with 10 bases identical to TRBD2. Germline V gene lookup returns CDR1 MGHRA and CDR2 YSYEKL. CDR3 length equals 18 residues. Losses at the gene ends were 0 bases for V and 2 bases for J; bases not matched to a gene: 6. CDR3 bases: TGCGCCAGCAGCCAAGATTGGGGACTAGCGCCTAACACCGGGGAGCTGTTTTTT. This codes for CASSQDWGLAPNTGELFF.